These 21 T cell receptor beta chains originate from one sample sequenced in a study of regulatory T cells in long-lasting Graves disease. Through Arm-PCR of CDR3 regions and iRepertoire HTBI primers, TCR beta libraries were built. TCRdb recomputed calls from the multiplex PCR reads with MiXCR, one row per CDR3 protein. The sample records roughly 610,000 distinct CDR3 sequences, 15% to 20% being singletons. Sample time point: newly diagnosed GD, antithyroid drugs for less than 3 months. Making the TCR library involved RNA that had been extracted from PBMCs. These same records also appear under a second study, on T cells in Graves' hyperthyroidism and ophthalmopathy.

The source was peripheral blood mononuclear cells (PBMCs), collected at new diagnosis, from a patient treated with antithyroid drugs. The receptors derive from a man aged 18 to 35 with Graves disease.

This clonotype was detected ten times or more. V gene TRBV2 combines with J gene TRBJ2-5; D possibly corresponds to TRBD1 (5 bases). Germline-derived CDR1 and CDR2 are SNHLY and FYNNEI. The CDR3 consists of 15 residues. The V end lost 2 bases, the J end lost 2 bases, and 12 bases lay between the germline ends. The chain's CDR3 is CASSEFGHRQETQYF. The CDR3 DNA reads as TGTGCCAGCAGTGAATTTGGACACCGACAAGAGACCCAGTACTTC.

There are many counts of this clonotype. As DNA, the CDR3 is TGCAGCGTTGAATCCGGGACAGGGGGCGACGAGCAGTACTTC. Encoded protein: CSVESGTGGDEQYF. The V call is TRBV29-1, the J call TRBJ2-7; 12 bases are a match to TRBD1. V lost 2 bases, J lost 5 bases, and 4 bases stayed unmatched. Germline V CDR1 and CDR2: SQVTM, ANQGSEA. The CDR3 extends over 14 amino acids.

The rearrangement links TRBV7-2 to TRBJ2-4; TRBD2 aligns across 7 bases. Germline V CDR1 and CDR2: SGHTA, FQGNSA. The CDR3 has 17 residues. With V trimmed by 4 bases and J by 1 base, 10 bases remained unmatched. The CDR3 sequence: CASSSGGRGGAKNIQYF. The CDR3 coding sequence is TGTGCCAGCAGCTCCGGGGGGAGGGGAGGGGCCAAAAACATTCAGTACTTC. The complete variable domain, with remaining parts taken from reference TRBV7-2 and TRBJ2-4, reads GAGVSQSPSNKVTEKGKDVELRCDPISGHTALYWYRQSLGQGLEFLIYFQGNSAPDKSGLPSDRFSAERTGGSVSTLTIQRTQQEDSAVYLCASSSGGRGGAKNIQYFGAGTRLSVL.

This clonotype was recorded many times. The V call is TRBV11-2, the J call TRBJ2-1; D gene unclear. Looked up from germline, CDR1 is SGHAT and CDR2 is FQNNGV. The CDR3 length is 14 residues. Trimming stripped 0 bases from V and 6 bases from J, with 9 bases between. CDR3 residues: CASSLDLAANEQFF. The DNA for the CDR3 is TGTGCCAGCAGCTTAGATCTGGCGGCCAATGAGCAGTTCTTC. Filled out from reference TRBV11-2 and TRBJ2-1, the complete variable domain reads EAGVAQSPRYKIIEKRQSVAFWCNPISGHATLYWYQQILGQGPKLLIQFQNNGVVDDSQLPKDRFSAERLKGVDSTLKIQPAKLEDSAVYLCASSLDLAANEQFFGPGTRLTVL.

In the case of this clonotype: This could be a read error, since a much larger clone is one nucleotide away. The genes are TRBV28 and TRBJ1-1; weak D call: TRBD1 (5 bases). Germline CDR1 reads MDHEN; CDR2 reads SYDVKM. The length of the CDR3 is 13 residues. CDR3 in amino acids: CVSSLPGHPEAFF. The DNA of the CDR3 is TGTGTCAGCAGTTTACCGGGGCACCCTGAAGCTTTCTTT.

J is TRBJ1-6 and V is TRBV4-1, with D maybe TRBD1 (6 bases). Trimming cost V 4 bases and J 2 bases, with 15 bases left between them. CDR1 is MGHRA and CDR2 is YSYEKL in the germline V gene. This CDR3 has 17 residues. The CDR3 loop reads CASSLPQGGAYNSPLHF. CDR3 DNA sequence: TGCGCCAGCAGCCTCCCACAGGGTGGGGCCTATAATTCACCCCTCCACTTT.

The chain links TRBV24-1 to TRBJ2-2; D is ambiguous. Trimming pared 1 base from V and 5 bases from J, leaving 4 bases between. CDR1 is KGHDR, CDR2 SFDVKD, per germline. CDR3 length: 13 amino acids. CDR3 amino acids: CATSDFRTGELFF. The CDR3, as DNA: TGTGCCACCAGTGATTTCAGGACCGGGGAGCTGTTTTTT.

V gene TRBV10-3 combines with J gene TRBJ2-7; 8 bases align to TRBD2. Trimming removed 4 bases from V and 2 bases from J; junction bases left unmatched: 7. The CDR3 has 15 residues. CDR1 and CDR2 from the germline V gene are ENHRY and SYGVKD. DNA for the CDR3: TGTGCCATCAGTGGGGCTAGCGGGCAAACCTACGAGCAGTACTTC. Protein: CAISGASGQTYEQYF.

The V call is TRBV29-1, the J call TRBJ2-1; TRBD1 might be the D (5 bases). Germline CDR1 reads SQVTM; CDR2 reads ANQGSEA. Trimming shortened V by 4 bases and J by 3 bases, and 25 bases separated the two germline ends. The CDR3 covers 18 residues. CDR3: CSVGRGQGSLINYNEQFF. The CDR3 DNA reads TGCAGCGTTGGAAGGGGCCAGGGCAGCCTAATAAACTACAATGAGCAGTTCTTC.

J is TRBJ1-1 and V is TRBV27; D unresolved. Trimming cost V 5 bases and J 3 bases, with 10 bases left between them. Germline CDR1 MNHEY, CDR2 SMNVEV (reference sequence). The CDR3 runs 13 residues. The CDR3 bases are TGTGCCAGCAGTCTCCGCTGGGACACTGAAGCTTTCTTT. It encodes CASSLRWDTEAFF.

This clonotype was recorded many times. The chain has TRBV7-3 and TRBJ1-1; D remains ambiguous. V was trimmed by 5 bases and J by 5 bases, leaving 15 bases between them. This CDR3 is built from 14 residues. CDR1 is SGHTA, CDR2 FQGTGA, per germline. CDR3 DNA: TGTGCCAGCAGCCCCATGGGCGGGCGGACTGAAGCTTTCTTT. This translates into CASSPMGGRTEAFF.

This clonotype was observed at least ten times. The chain combines TRBV28 with TRBJ2-5; D possibly corresponds to TRBD2 (5 bases). The germline gives CDR1 MDHEN, CDR2 SYDVKM. The CDR3 runs to 15 residues. V was cut by 5 bases and J by 4 bases, with 17 bases left in between. In DNA form, the CDR3 reads TGTGCCAGCAGTGAGCTCTGGGCAGGAGGAGAGACCCAGTACTTC. It specifies CASSELWAGGETQYF.

This clonotype was seen a few times. The CDR3 protein is CASSLYNGMVDEQYF. The CDR3 coding sequence is TGTGCCAGCAGCTTGTATAACGGGATGGTCGACGAGCAGTACTTC. The chain links TRBV5-8 to TRBJ2-7, with D perhaps matching TRBD2 (5 bases). Trimming shortened V by 1 base and J by 5 bases, and 16 bases separated the two germline ends. Per the germline V gene, CDR1 is SGHTS and CDR2 is YDEGEE. The CDR3 runs to 15 residues.

The chain links TRBV20-1 to TRBJ1-6; a possible D gene is TRBD1 (6 bases). The ends were cut back, 1 base at V and 5 bases at J, with 15 bases in the middle. The CDR3 covers 16 residues. Germline CDR1 DFQATT, CDR2 SNEGSKA (reference sequence). In DNA form, the CDR3 reads TGCAGTGCTAGAGGCGGACAGTCTATTAATAATTCACCCCTCCACTTT. Protein: CSARGGQSINNSPLHF.

This clonotype showed up many times. The chain uses TRBV20-1 and TRBJ2-2, with D perhaps matching TRBD1 or TRBD2 (5 bases each). The CDR3 length is 14 residues. The V and J ends lost 5 bases and 0 bases respectively, with 10 bases between them. Germline values: CDR1 DFQATT, CDR2 SNEGSKA (reference sequence). The CDR3 spells CSALGRSNTGELFF. CDR3 nucleotide sequence: TGCAGTGCTTTGGGACGGTCGAACACCGGGGAGCTGTTTTTT.

This clonotype was observed many times. The chain combines TRBV11-2 with TRBJ2-3; D possibly corresponds to TRBD2 (6 bases). Trimming pared 3 bases from V and 5 bases from J, leaving 18 bases between. This CDR3 spans 16 amino acids. Germline V CDR1 and CDR2: SGHAT, FQNNGV. The DNA of the CDR3 is TGTGCCAGCAGCTTCGGCACCGGGACTTCTAAAGATACGCAGTATTTT. This encodes CASSFGTGTSKDTQYF.

This chain links TRBV6-9 with TRBJ1-4; D is unresolved. From germline, CDR1 is MNHGY and CDR2 SVAAGI. Trimming took 4 bases from V and 7 from J, leaving 13 bases between them. This CDR3 is 14 amino acids long. The CDR3 sequence: CASSFDLKGEKLFF. CDR3 nucleotides: TGTGCCAGCAGTTTCGACTTGAAGGGTGAAAAACTGTTTTTT.

This clonotype was seen more than once but under ten times. The V gene is TRBV20-1, the J gene TRBJ1-2; D may be TRBD1 (5 bases). V was clipped by 4 bases and J by 7 bases, with 16 bases between them. The CDR3 loop spans 13 amino acids. The germline V gene encodes CDR1 DFQATT and CDR2 SNEGSKA (reference sequence). DNA for the CDR3: TGCAGTGCTACGGGGGGTCCCTTCGGTGGCTACACCTTC. Its protein is CSATGGPFGGYTF.

This clonotype was seen only a few times. The rearrangement joins TRBV4-1 to TRBJ1-1; D is unresolved. Germline V lookup: CDR1 MGHRA, CDR2 YSYEKL. Trimming cost V 0 bases and J 1 base, with 12 bases left between them. CDR3 length: 16 residues. As DNA, the CDR3 is TGCGCCAGCAGCCAAGAGGGTACAGCACGGAACACTGAAGCTTTCTTT. It codes for CASSQEGTARNTEAFF.

The chain employs TRBV20-1 and TRBJ1-4; D remains ambiguous. The germline V gene encodes CDR1 DFQATT and CDR2 SNEGSKA (reference sequence). The ends were cut back, 5 bases at V and 6 bases at J, with 16 bases in the middle. The CDR3 spans 14 residues. CDR3 amino acids: CSAPQTFTDEKLFF. The CDR3 nucleotides are TGCAGTGCTCCCCAGACCTTCACGGATGAAAAACTGTTTTTT.

This clonotype was seen many times. The rearrangement uses TRBV30 and TRBJ1-5; TRBD1 aligns across 9 bases. J lost 7 bases, V lost 4 bases, and 8 bases had no gene match. The CDR3 contains 14 residues. The germline CDR1 and CDR2 sequences are GTSNPN and SVGIG (reference sequence). The CDR3 protein is CAWTAGQGNQPQHF. The CDR3 region has the DNA TGTGCCTGGACTGCGGGACAGGGAAACCAGCCCCAGCATTTT.